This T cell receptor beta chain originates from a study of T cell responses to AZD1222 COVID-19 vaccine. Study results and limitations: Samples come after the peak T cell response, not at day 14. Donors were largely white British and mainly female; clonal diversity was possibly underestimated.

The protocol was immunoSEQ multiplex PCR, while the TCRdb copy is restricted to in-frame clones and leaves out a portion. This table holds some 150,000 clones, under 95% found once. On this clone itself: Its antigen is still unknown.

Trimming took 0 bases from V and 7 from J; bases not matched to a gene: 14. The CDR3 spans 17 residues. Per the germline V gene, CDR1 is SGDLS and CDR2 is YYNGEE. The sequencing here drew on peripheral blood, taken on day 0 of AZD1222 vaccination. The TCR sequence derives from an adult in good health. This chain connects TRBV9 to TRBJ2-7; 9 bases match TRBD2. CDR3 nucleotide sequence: TGTGCCAGCAGCGTAGCTGGGGCGGGAGGGTCTCAAGGTGAGCAGTACTTC. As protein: CASSVAGAGGSQGEQYF.